This T cell receptor beta chain was identified during a study of Ad26.COV2.S vaccination and SARS-CoV-2 variants (dated by TCRdb to 2020 to 2023). A note on the overall study: Donors in the vaccine arm were drawn from COV1001, a multicentre, randomized, double-blind, placebo-controlled phase I-IIa trial testing Ad26.COV2.S in healthy adults. The specificity and breadth of SARS-CoV-2-reactive T cell receptors after Ad26.COV2.S vaccination were assessed by TCRbeta repertoire sequencing. The TCR-sequenced set comprised around 30 samples: 19 Ad26.COV2.S vaccine recipients, 5 placebo recipients and 8 SARS-CoV-2 convalescent individuals. Blinding of investigators to trial group allocation was maintained during experiments and outcome assessment. Ad26.COV2.S was given intramuscularly at 5x10^10 or 1x10^11 viral particles, as a single shot or as two shots 56 days apart. Participants in the trial were split at random into five groups of five each, receiving low-dose or high-dose Ad26.COV2.S once or twice, or else placebo on both occasions. General study outcomes and caveats: After vaccination, substantial breadth of spike-specific CD8+ and CD4+ T cell responses was reported. The study lacked the statistical power to compare responses across vaccine doses or regimens. It was noted by the authors that total T cell responses may have been underestimated by the TCR breadth and depth analyses. Non-spike TCR breadth was comparable between vaccine and placebo recipients, consistent with the vaccine containing only spike. Compared with placebo recipients, Ad26.COV2.S recipients showed higher spike-specific TCR breadth (P = 0.0014).

The germline V gene provides CDR1 SGHTA and CDR2 FQGNSA. V loses 2 bases at its end and J loses 6 bases; junction bases beyond the gene matches: 3. There are 14 amino acids in the CDR3, from cysteine to phenylalanine inclusive. Solely the CDR3 DNA is kept, with 42 bases framed from the first base. The immunoSEQ Assay was the method used to sequence TCRbeta CDR3 regions. After extraction, genomic DNA underwent amplification by bias-controlled multiplex PCR, followed by high-throughput sequencing. As for the authors' bioinformatics: To quantify the absolute abundance of every unique TCRbeta CDR3 region, sequences were collapsed and filtered. Usable DNA was measured by amplifying reference genes present in all nucleated cells, and TCRbeta template counts were normalized to that usable DNA to estimate T cell fraction. Repertoire TCRs were annotated as SARS-CoV-2-specific by exact matching of V gene, CDR3 amino acid sequence and J gene to a known reactive TCR set. MIRA supplied the reference SARS-CoV-2 TCR set, which was filtered for enrichment in COVID-19-positive ImmuneCODE repertoires so that public or cross-reactive TCRs were removed. Based on the MIRA antigens, annotated TCRs were further analysed at the level of specific ORF or position within ORF. Breadth was defined as the number of annotated unique rearrangements divided by the total number of unique productive rearrangements, and depth was defined as the summed frequency of the annotated unique rearrangements. TCR breadth was compared between groups using two-sided Wilcoxon rank-sum tests. The source is immuneACCESS, and TCRdb retained only in-frame sequences with V and J called. Part of the clones is not carried over; for the studies checked, unresolved V genes explain less than half of this, and the remainder is unexplained. V and J calls and clone size are those listed in that table; D and trimming were worked out from the DNA. This sample gives more than 400,000 clones in total; 80% to 95% of them show up just once. The ten top clones hold around 1.7% of the sample.

With respect to this clone: What this receptor recognizes is not known. Base qualities are missing; no much larger clone stands one base away. In the same sample, other DNA sequences code for this CDR3.

The intended sense of this specimen's treatment or condition label: around 19 received Ad26.COV2.S at low or high dose, single or two shots; about 5 received placebo; per-sample allocation not given. Repertoires of vaccine and placebo recipients were sequenced from samples taken on day 63 after the first injection. Between 29 July and 7 August 2020, Cohort 1b enrolled about two dozen adults aged 18-55 years at one site in Boston, USA. Ad26.COV2.S was a replication-incompetent adenovirus type 26 vector that expressed a prefusion-stabilized SARS-CoV-2 spike protein derived from the original Wuhan strain.

The V gene is TRBV7-2 and the J gene is TRBJ2-1, with TRBD2 identical over 8 junction bases. The receptor comes from a person between 18 and 65 years old who received the Ad26.COV2.S COVID-19 vaccine or a placebo. Sequencing was performed on peripheral blood, taken in a trial of Ad26.COV2.S vaccine versus placebo. The DNA sequence is as follows: TGTGCCAGCAGCTTACGGGGGGGCGGCAATGAGCAGTTCTTC. This encodes CASSLRGGGNEQFF.